A single sample gave rise to the 4 T cell receptor beta chains below, sequenced in a study of neurological immune-mediated disorders (dated by TCRdb to 2018 to 2020). The time point label for this specimen denotes: longitudinal time-point 3. The method was 5' RACE. The sample was run on an Illumina HiSeq 2500. TCRdb reanalyzed the raw reads on its own, using fastp at Q25 for trimming and MiXCR for clone calling, and kept in-frame beta chains. One record per CDR3 amino acid sequence lists the most common genes and DNA. This sample gives roughly 100,000 distinct CDR3 sequences in total; under 14% of them show up just once. The ten largest make up around 3.3% of the sample. The sequencing input was PBMCs. The receptor source for this set is a female donor with HTLV-1-associated myelopathy (HAM/TSP).

Remarks on this clonotype: One end of the junction varies from germline; a read error may be responsible. V gene TRBV7-9 combines with J gene TRBJ2-3; 12 positions agree with TRBD2. Germline V gene lookup returns CDR1 SEHNR and CDR2 FQNEAQ (reference sequence). CDR3 length: 16 residues. CDR3 DNA sequence: TGTGCCAACAGCCCGACTAGCGGGGGCCCCACAGATACGCAGTATTTT. Translating it yields CANSPTSGGPTDTQYF.

Turning to this clonotype: One end of the junction fails to match germline, which may point to a read error. V is TRBV15 and J is TRBJ2-1; D not certain. Per the germline V gene, CDR1 is LNHNV and CDR2 is YYDKDF (reference sequence). The CDR3 sequence is 14 residues long. This CDR3 reads CATSFMLEQNEQFF. DNA for the CDR3: TGTGCTACCAGCTTCATGTTAGAGCAGAATGAGCAGTTCTTC. The full variable domain, in which reference TRBV15 and TRBJ2-1 provide the parts outside the CDR3, is DAMVIQNPRYQVTQFGKPVTLSCSQTLNHNVMYWYQQKSSQAPKLLFHYYDKDFNNEADTPDNFQSRRPNTSFCFLDIRSPGLGDTAMYLCATSFMLEQNEQFFGPGTRLTVL.

Many counts were recorded for this clonotype. V and J are TRBV5-1 and TRBJ2-7; 9 bases map to TRBD2. CDR1 is SGHRS and CDR2 is YFSETQ in the germline V gene. CDR3 length: 15 amino acids. With 3 bases clipped from V and 2 bases from J, the junction kept 6 bases outside the gene matches. The CDR3 is CASSSRGGSTYEQYF. CDR3 DNA: TGCGCCAGCAGCTCGCGGGGGGGTTCAACCTACGAGCAGTACTTC.

The chain links TRBV10-3 to TRBJ2-7, with 9 bases aligning to TRBD1. Germline trimming cut 8 bases from V and 3 bases from J; bases unmatched to any gene: 5. Germline V gene data show CDR1 as ENHRY and CDR2 as SYGVKD. The CDR3 contains 13 residues. CDR3 coding DNA: TGTGCCATCTCCCAGGACAGGGGCTACGAGCAGTACTTC. It translates to CAISQDRGYEQYF.